This T cell receptor (beta chain) is from a study of T cells after yellow fever vaccination. The wider study: Any fraction with a low cell number was prepared using SMART-Seq v4 Ultra Low Input.

In its sample, this clonotype was seen many times. TCRdb used MiXCR to reprocess the 5' RACE reads, holding one entry per CDR3 protein. The table lists roughly 45,000 distinct CDR3 sequences, 5% to 7% of them singletons. Trimming pared 3 bases from V and 4 bases from J, leaving 12 bases between. The germline CDR1 and CDR2 sequences are SEHNR and FQNEAQ (reference sequence). The CDR3 spans 14 residues. Study-wide points: Within the sorted memory subsets, almost all vaccine-responding clonotypes could not be detected on day 0.

The origin of this receptor is a man aged 30-40 years who received the YFV17D yellow fever vaccine. The chain carries TRBV7-9 and TRBJ1-1; D is ambiguous. The specimen comprised PBMCs, either bulk or a sorted T-cell subset (CD4+, CD8+, memory, or dextramer-sorted; not recorded which), sampled 45 days after the yellow fever booster vaccination. CDR3 bases: TGTGCCAGCAGCTTTGGCGGACGGGGCACTGAAGCTTTCTTT. Encoded protein: CASSFGGRGTEAFF.